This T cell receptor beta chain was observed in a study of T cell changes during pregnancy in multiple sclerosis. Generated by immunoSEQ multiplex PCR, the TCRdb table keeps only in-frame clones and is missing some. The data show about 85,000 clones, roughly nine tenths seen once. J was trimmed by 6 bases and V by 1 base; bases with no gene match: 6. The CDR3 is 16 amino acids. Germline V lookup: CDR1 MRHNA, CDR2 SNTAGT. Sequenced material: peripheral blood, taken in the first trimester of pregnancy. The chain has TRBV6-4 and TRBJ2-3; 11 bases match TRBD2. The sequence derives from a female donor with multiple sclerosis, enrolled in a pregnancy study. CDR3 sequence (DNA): TGTGCCAGCAGTGACTATCTAGCGGGGGGTTGGGATACGCAGTATTTT. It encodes CASSDYLAGGWDTQYF.